The 30 T cell receptor beta chains below all came from one sample that was sequenced in a study of blood T cell repertoires in COVID-19. Repertoires were generated with immunoSEQ multiplex PCR, while TCRdb's copy carries only in-frame clones and drops some. The table lists 70,000 to 85,000 clones, 80% to 90% of them singletons. The sample comprised peripheral blood. The source of these receptors is a woman aged 80 or older with acute or convalescent COVID-19.

The chain has TRBV10-1 and TRBJ1-2, with a tentative D call TRBD1 (6 bases). CDR1 and CDR2 (germline): WNHNN, SYGVQD (reference sequence). The germline V and J ends were trimmed by 6 bases and 2 bases, with 10 bases remaining between them. The CDR3 contains 13 residues. CDR3 amino acids: CASSPDRNYGYTF. CDR3 nucleotides: TGCGCCAGCAGCCCTGACAGGAACTATGGCTACACCTTC.

J is TRBJ2-2 and V is TRBV7-2, with D maybe TRBD2 (7 bases). The V end was cut by 1 base, the J end by 8 bases, with 14 bases between. Germline CDR1 and CDR2: SGHTA and FQGNSA. The CDR3 contains 15 residues. In DNA form, the CDR3 reads TGTGCCAGCAGCTTAGTCCCACAGGGAGGGGGGGAGCTGTTTTTT. Translating gives CASSLVPQGGGELFF.

The gene calls are TRBV28 and TRBJ1-4; 8 nucleotides align to TRBD1. The V and J ends lost 5 bases and 7 bases, in that order; junction bases with no gene match: 9. From germline, CDR1 is MDHEN and CDR2 SYDVKM. The CDR3 consists of 15 residues. Written as DNA, the CDR3 is TGTGCCAGCAGTCGCGACAGGGGCGGAGGTGAAAAACTGTTTTTT. Protein sequence: CASSRDRGGGEKLFF.

This clone was seen many times. The chain's CDR3 is CASRGGQGLSNQPQHF. The CDR3 DNA sequence: TGTGCCAGCAGGGGCGGACAGGGTCTTAGCAATCAGCCCCAGCATTTT. The chain carries TRBV2 and TRBJ1-5, with 8 bases that match TRBD1. CDR1 is SNHLY, CDR2 FYNNEI, per germline. The CDR3 runs 16 residues. V shed 6 bases, J shed 0 bases, and the junction held 7 bases outside the gene matches.

This clone was observed a single time. The V and J genes are TRBV3-1 (or the pseudogene TRBV3-2) and TRBJ2-3; D is possibly TRBD2 (6 bases). Trimming removed 4 bases at V and 2 bases at J, with 16 bases between. CDR1 and CDR2 (germline): LGHDT, YNNKEL (reference sequence). The CDR3 spans 16 residues. CDR3 in DNA: TGTGCCAGCAGCCGGGGGGATCGGCCCAACACAGATACGCAGTATTTT. Its protein product is CASSRGDRPNTDTQYF.

A remark on this clone: One end of the junction is discordant with germline, which a read error may explain. This rearrangement joins TRBV7-2 to TRBJ2-2; weak D call: TRBD1 (8 bases). This CDR3 spans 17 amino acids. Per the germline V gene, CDR1 is SGHTA and CDR2 is FQGNSA. This CDR3 is CASSKPTGGGRTGKLFF. The CDR3 bases are TGTGCCAGCAGCAAGCCCACAGGGGGGGGGAGGACCGGGAAGCTGTTTTTT.

In its sample, this clone was seen a few times. V and J are TRBV18 and TRBJ1-3, with D unresolved. The CDR3 spans 15 residues. The V gene's germline CDR1 is KGHSH and CDR2 LQKENI. Trimming shortened V by 3 bases and J by 4 bases, and 13 bases separated the two germline ends. This CDR3 reads CASSPRGGQGNTIYF. The CDR3 DNA follows: TGTGCCAGCTCACCCCGTGGCGGGCAAGGAAACACCATATATTTT.

The J gene is TRBJ2-7, the V gene TRBV18; TRBD1 matches at 10 bases. The CDR3 extends over 14 amino acids. V shed 4 bases, J shed 9 bases, and the junction held 9 bases outside the gene matches. Germline assignment: CDR1 KGHSH and CDR2 LQKENI. The CDR3 region is CASSLDRGPARQYF. Here the CDR3 DNA reads TGTGCCAGCTCACTCGACAGGGGGCCCGCCCGGCAGTACTTC.

The V call is TRBV9, the J call TRBJ1-3, with D possibly TRBD1 on 5 matching bases. Germline V gives CDR1 SGDLS, CDR2 YYNGEE. The V end lost 5 bases, the J end lost 0 bases, and 12 bases lay between the germline ends. This CDR3 contains 15 residues. The CDR3 DNA follows: TGTGCCAGCAGTTGGGGGGGAAGCTCTGGAAACACCATATATTTT. This gives the protein CASSWGGSSGNTIYF.

This clone has only a few counts. This chain uses TRBV4-3 with TRBJ1-4; unclear D gene. V was shortened by 7 bases and J by 0 bases, with 21 bases between the two germline ends. Looked up from germline, CDR1 is LGHNA and CDR2 is YSLEER. CDR3 length: 18 residues. The CDR3 protein is CASKGWGEERATNEKLFF. CDR3 bases: TGCGCCAGCAAAGGTTGGGGAGAGGAGAGAGCAACTAATGAAAAACTGTTTTTT.

This clone appeared a few times. This rearrangement joins TRBV19 to TRBJ1-5, with a possible D match to TRBD1 (5 bases). The CDR3 runs to 13 residues. Germline CDR1 LNHDA, CDR2 SQIVND (reference sequence). V dropped 3 bases and J dropped 12 bases, with 15 bases sitting between them. CDR3 in amino acids: CASSIDRSRVQHF. The CDR3 bases are TGTGCCAGTAGTATTGACAGATCAAGAGTCCAGCATTTT.

The chain has TRBV7-8 and TRBJ2-1; 14 bases line up with TRBD2. Germline V lookup: CDR1 SGHVS, CDR2 FQNEAQ. The CDR3 is made up of 18 amino acids. The V and J ends lost 5 bases and 6 bases, in that order; junction bases with no gene match: 12. The CDR3 DNA is TGTGCCAGCAGCCCGATGGGACTAGCGGGGGCATCAGCCAATGAGCAGTTCTTC. Translated: CASSPMGLAGASANEQFF.

V gene TRBV19 combines with J gene TRBJ1-1, with a possible D match to TRBD1 (6 bases). Looked up from germline, CDR1 is LNHDA and CDR2 is SQIVND (reference sequence). CDR3 size: 17 residues. The germline V and J ends were trimmed by 3 bases and 6 bases, with 23 bases remaining between them. CDR3 amino acids: CASSIENRARRAAEAFF. The CDR3 region has the DNA TGTGCCAGTAGTATCGAGAACAGGGCCCGTCGAGCGGCTGAAGCTTTCTTT.

This clone was seen a handful of times. The chain combines TRBV7-9 with TRBJ1-2, with TRBD1 as a possible D gene (5 bases). Trimming took 6 bases from V and 4 from J, leaving 12 bases between them. The germline gives CDR1 SEHNR, CDR2 FQNEAQ (reference sequence). This CDR3 is 13 amino acids long. Here the CDR3 reads CASRSDSPYGYTF. The CDR3 DNA follows: TGTGCCAGCAGATCCGACAGTCCCTATGGCTACACCTTC. Complete variable domain (other parts from reference TRBV7-9 and TRBJ1-2): DTGVSQNPRHKITKRGQNVTFRCDPISEHNRLYWYRQTLGQGPEFLTYFQNEAQLEKSRLLSDRFSAERPKGSFSTLEIQRTEQGDSAMYLCASRSDSPYGYTFGSGTRLTVV.

CDR3 loop: CASSLESGQVVGAFF. The CDR3 DNA is TGTGCCAGCAGCTTAGAGTCTGGACAGGTTGTAGGGGCTTTCTTT. The chain employs TRBV7-2 and TRBJ1-1; 7 nucleotides agree with TRBD1. Trimming took 1 base from V and 11 from J; bases not matched to a gene: 13. Per germline, CDR1 SGHTA and CDR2 FQGNSA. CDR3 length: 15 amino acids.

This clone was seen more than once but under ten times. The chain has TRBV7-2 and TRBJ1-5, with unresolved D. Germline CDR1 reads SGHTA; CDR2 reads FQGNSA. The CDR3 has 14 amino acids. The V end was cut by 2 bases, the J end by 2 bases, with 7 bases between. CDR3 nucleotides: TGTGCCAGCAGCTTAAGCTTTGGCAATCAGCCCCAGCATTTT. The encoded protein is CASSLSFGNQPQHF.

The chain has TRBV7-9 and TRBJ1-2; D uncertain. Germline V gene lookup returns CDR1 SEHNR and CDR2 FQNEAQ (reference sequence). V lost 6 bases and J lost 4, with 12 bases in between. This CDR3 contains 13 residues. CDR3 in DNA: TGTGCCAGCAGTTTGGGCCCGTCCTATGGCTACACCTTC. It specifies CASSLGPSYGYTF.

The V call is TRBV19, the J call TRBJ1-2, with D maybe TRBD1 (6 bases). Germline values: CDR1 LNHDA, CDR2 SQIVND (reference sequence). The V end was cut by 7 bases, the J end by 4 bases, with 19 bases between. CDR3 length: 15 amino acids. The CDR3 sequence is CASTITGLRGYGYTF. CDR3 coding DNA: TGTGCCAGTACCATTACAGGGCTCCGGGGCTATGGCTACACCTTC.

This clone was detected many times. The chain recombines TRBV3-1 (or the pseudogene TRBV3-2) with TRBJ1-2, with D tentatively TRBD1 (6 bases). The CDR3 extends over 15 amino acids. The ends were cut back, 2 bases at V and 6 bases at J, with 16 bases in the middle. Looked up from germline, CDR1 is LGHDT and CDR2 is YNNKEL (reference sequence). The CDR3, as DNA: TGTGCCAGCAGCCAACCTAGGCGGGGGCAGGATGGCTACACCTTC. The encoded protein is CASSQPRRGQDGYTF.

This clone was detected only once. The chain carries TRBV11-3 and TRBJ2-7, with unresolved D. The CDR3 is 14 residues long. Trimming pared 0 bases from V and 2 bases from J, leaving 8 bases between. Germline V CDR1 and CDR2: SGHNT, YENEEA. The CDR3 loop reads CASSLEPRAYEQYF. CDR3 nucleotide sequence: TGTGCCAGCAGCTTAGAACCAAGAGCCTACGAGCAGTACTTC.

V gene TRBV7-9 combines with J gene TRBJ1-3; no reliable D call. V shed 1 base and J shed 2 bases, with 6 bases lying between them. CDR1 and CDR2 from the germline V gene are SEHNR and FQNEAQ (reference sequence). This CDR3 has 14 residues. The CDR3 DNA follows: TGTGCCAGCAGCTTAGTCGGGGCTGGAAACACCATATATTTT. This gives the protein CASSLVGAGNTIYF.

The count of this clone is one. This chain links TRBV6-5 with TRBJ1-5; 10 nucleotides agree with TRBD1. Trimming removed 11 bases from V and 1 base from J; junction bases left unmatched: 5. Per germline, CDR1 MNHEY and CDR2 SVGAGI. CDR3 length: 14 amino acids. The CDR3 reads CAGWTGGSNQPQHF. CDR3 in DNA: TGTGCCGGCTGGACAGGGGGAAGCAATCAGCCCCAGCATTTT.

The rearrangement joins TRBV5-1 to TRBJ1-2; 7 bases line up with TRBD1. Germline-derived CDR1 and CDR2 are SGHRS and YFSETQ. V dropped 4 bases and J dropped 0; count of bases not matched to a gene: 0. CDR3 length: 13 residues. The CDR3 loop is CASSGTANYGYTF. CDR3 nucleotide sequence: TGCGCCAGCAGCGGGACAGCTAACTATGGCTACACCTTC.

The gene calls are TRBV10-2 and TRBJ2-3, with 9 bases fitting TRBD1. The CDR3 runs to 17 residues. The ends lost 5 bases at V and 2 bases at J; junction bases unmatched: 11. The germline CDR1 and CDR2 sequences are WSHSY and SAAADI. The CDR3 reads CASSSGTGFLNTDTQYF. CDR3 DNA sequence: TGCGCCAGCAGTTCCGGGACAGGGTTCTTGAACACAGATACGCAGTATTTT.

This clone was recorded once. This CDR3 is CASSLRQAVTDTQYF. Written as DNA, the CDR3 is TGTGCCAGCAGTCTCCGACAGGCAGTCACAGATACGCAGTATTTT. The rearrangement links TRBV2 to TRBJ2-3, with D tentatively TRBD1 (6 bases). The CDR3 sequence is 15 residues long. V was trimmed by 5 bases and J by 2 bases, leaving 14 bases between them. Germline CDR1 reads SNHLY; CDR2 reads FYNNEI.

The rearrangement links TRBV2 to TRBJ2-2; D perhaps matches TRBD1 (5 bases). CDR1 is SNHLY, CDR2 FYNNEI, per germline. Trimming took 6 bases from V and 3 from J, leaving 14 bases between them. This CDR3 has 15 amino acids. The CDR3 DNA sequence: TGTGCCAGCAGGGTGGACCAAGGGGACACCGGGGAGCTGTTTTTT. It encodes CASRVDQGDTGELFF. The full variable domain, with the rest looked up from reference TRBV2 and TRBJ2-2, is EPEVTQTPSHQVTQMGQEVILRCVPISNHLYFYWYRQILGQKVEFLVSFYNNEISEKSEIFDDQFSVERPDGSNFTLKIRSTKLEDSAMYFCASRVDQGDTGELFFGEGSRLTVL.

The chain has TRBV7-6 and TRBJ1-4; a possible D gene is TRBD1 (6 bases). V was clipped by 5 bases and J by 7 bases, with 17 bases between them. Per the germline V gene, CDR1 is SGHVS and CDR2 is FNYEAQ. The CDR3 has 15 residues. The CDR3, as DNA: TGTGCCAGCAGCCTGACCGGGACACCGATTGAAAAACTGTTTTTT. Translated, it gives CASSLTGTPIEKLFF.

The chain is built from TRBV5-1 and TRBJ2-3, with no clear D. In germline, CDR1 is SGHRS, CDR2 YFSETQ. The CDR3 is made up of 15 amino acids. Trimming cost V 2 bases and J 1 base, with 11 bases left between them. DNA of the CDR3: TGCGCCAGCAGCTTTAGAGGCCCTGGCACAGATACGCAGTATTTT. Amino acid sequence: CASSFRGPGTDTQYF.

The V call is TRBV5-8, the J call TRBJ2-1; D is unclear. CDR1 SGHTS and CDR2 YDEGEE come from the germline V gene. The CDR3 runs 13 residues. The germline V and J ends were trimmed by 0 bases and 5 bases, with 6 bases remaining between them. The CDR3: CASSLDRNNEQFF. The CDR3 region has the DNA TGTGCCAGCAGCTTGGACAGAAACAATGAGCAGTTCTTC.

This clone has a single count. The chain couples TRBV5-1 to TRBJ2-2; 8 bases are shared with TRBD2. In germline, CDR1 is SGHRS, CDR2 YFSETQ. The CDR3 is 16 residues long. J was trimmed by 6 bases and V by 4 bases; bases with no gene match: 11. CDR3 DNA sequence: TGCGCCAGCAGCAAGAGCGGGGGAGATCCCCCCGGGGAGCTGTTTTTT. This sequence encodes CASSKSGGDPPGELFF.